Given below is one TCR beta chain in context. Its antigen is not known. The data were obtained in a study of shared clonotypes between healthy human individuals. Study-wide results and limits: Only blood underwent sampling, and tissue repertoires likely differ.

The CDR3 covers 21 residues. Profiled with immunoSEQ multiplex PCR; TCRdb holds only in-frame clones, not every one. The sample records about 2 million clones, about 95% being singletons. Sequenced input: naive CD4+ T cells sorted from blood. As to subset: CD45RA+ positively selected. The source of this sequence is a young man in good health. The rearrangement uses TRBV21-1 and TRBJ2-7; the table gives TRBD2 as D, unverified against the DNA. TRBV21-1 is a pseudogene. The CDR3 here is CASSNPWTGRRLAGVVDEQYF. CDR3 in DNA: TGTGCCAGCAGCAATCCATGGACAGGGAGACGACTAGCGGGAGTTGTCGACGAGCAGTACTTC.